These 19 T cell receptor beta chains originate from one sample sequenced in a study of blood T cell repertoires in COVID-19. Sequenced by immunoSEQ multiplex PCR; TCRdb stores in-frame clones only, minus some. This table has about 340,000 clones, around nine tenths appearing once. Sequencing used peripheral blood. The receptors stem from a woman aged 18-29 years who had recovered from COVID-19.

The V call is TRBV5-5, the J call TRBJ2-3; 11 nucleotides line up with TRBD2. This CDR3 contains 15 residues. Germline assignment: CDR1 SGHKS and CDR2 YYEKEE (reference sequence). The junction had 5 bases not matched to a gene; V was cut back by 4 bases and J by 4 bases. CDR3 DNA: TGTGCCAGCAGCAGGCGGACTAGCGGGCCAGATACGCAGTATTTT. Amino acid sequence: CASSRRTSGPDTQYF.

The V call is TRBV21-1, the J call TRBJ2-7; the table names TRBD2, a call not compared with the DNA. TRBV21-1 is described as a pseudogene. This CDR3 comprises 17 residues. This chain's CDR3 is CASSMHPGGPSSYEQYV. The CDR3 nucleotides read TGTGCCAGCAGCATGCATCCGGGGGGACCTAGCTCCTACGAGCAGTACGTC.

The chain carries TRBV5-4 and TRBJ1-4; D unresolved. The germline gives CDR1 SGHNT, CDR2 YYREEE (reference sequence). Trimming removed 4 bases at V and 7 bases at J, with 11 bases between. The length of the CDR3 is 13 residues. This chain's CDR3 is CASSRAGSEKLFF. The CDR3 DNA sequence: TGTGCCAGCAGCCGAGCGGGGAGTGAAAAACTGTTTTTT.

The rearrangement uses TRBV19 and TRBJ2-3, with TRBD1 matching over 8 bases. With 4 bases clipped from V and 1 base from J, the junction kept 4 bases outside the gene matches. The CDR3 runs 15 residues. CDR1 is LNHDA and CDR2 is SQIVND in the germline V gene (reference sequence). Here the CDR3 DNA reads TGTGCCAGTAGTACAGGGGGCGGTGGCACAGATACGCAGTATTTT. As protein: CASSTGGGGTDTQYF.

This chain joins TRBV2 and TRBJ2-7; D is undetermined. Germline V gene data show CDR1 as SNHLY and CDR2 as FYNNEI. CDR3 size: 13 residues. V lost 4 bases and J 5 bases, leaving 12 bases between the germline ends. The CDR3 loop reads CASSAGIWDEQYV. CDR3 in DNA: TGTGCCAGCAGTGCAGGTATTTGGGACGAGCAGTACGTC.

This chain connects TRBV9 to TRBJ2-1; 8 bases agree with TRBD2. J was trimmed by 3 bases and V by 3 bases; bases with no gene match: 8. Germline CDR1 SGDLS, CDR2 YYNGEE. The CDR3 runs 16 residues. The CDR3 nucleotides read TGTGCCAGCAGCGGAACAGCGGGAGTGAGCTACAATGAGCAGTTCTTC. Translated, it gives CASSGTAGVSYNEQFF.

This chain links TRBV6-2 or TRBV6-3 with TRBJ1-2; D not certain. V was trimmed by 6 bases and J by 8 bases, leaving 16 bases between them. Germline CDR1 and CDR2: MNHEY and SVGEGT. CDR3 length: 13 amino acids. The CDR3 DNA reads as TGTGCCAGCAGCAAACTATCGGGCGGGGGCTACACCTTC. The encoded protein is CASSKLSGGGYTF.

CDR3 protein: CATSETRGDSNQPQHF. CDR3 bases: TGTGCCACCAGTGAGACTAGAGGGGATAGCAATCAGCCCCAGCATTTT. The gene calls are TRBV24-1 and TRBJ1-5, with D tentatively TRBD1 (5 bases). V shed 4 bases and J shed 0 bases, with 12 bases lying between them. This CDR3 has 16 residues. CDR1 is KGHDR, CDR2 SFDVKD, per germline.

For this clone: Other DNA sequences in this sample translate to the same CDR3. The CDR3 protein is CASSLGRVTDTQYF. The CDR3 DNA reads as TGTGCCAGCAGCTTAGGCAGGGTAACAGATACGCAGTATTTT. The J gene is TRBJ2-3, the V gene TRBV11-3; D is perhaps TRBD1 (5 bases). V was pared by 1 base and J by 3 bases, with 8 bases between. Germline assignment: CDR1 SGHNT and CDR2 YENEEA. There are 14 residues in the CDR3.

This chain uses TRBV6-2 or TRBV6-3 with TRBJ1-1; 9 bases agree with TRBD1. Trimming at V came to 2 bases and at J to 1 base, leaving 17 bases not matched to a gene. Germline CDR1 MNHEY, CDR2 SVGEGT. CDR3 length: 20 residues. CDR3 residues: CASSYRTGTGITQGNTEAFF. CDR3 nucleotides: TGTGCCAGCAGTTACAGAACCGGGACAGGGATAACACAGGGGAACACTGAAGCTTTCTTT.

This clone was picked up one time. CDR3 DNA sequence: TGTGCCAGTTTTTCACCCTCGGGATTAGCGGGAGCTACAGATACGCAGTATTTT. This sequence encodes CASFSPSGLAGATDTQYF. This chain connects TRBV28 to TRBJ2-3; 9 bases match TRBD2. This CDR3 has 18 amino acids. The V segment lost 9 bases and the J segment 3 bases; nucleotides outside the gene matches: 19. The germline gives CDR1 MDHEN, CDR2 SYDVKM.

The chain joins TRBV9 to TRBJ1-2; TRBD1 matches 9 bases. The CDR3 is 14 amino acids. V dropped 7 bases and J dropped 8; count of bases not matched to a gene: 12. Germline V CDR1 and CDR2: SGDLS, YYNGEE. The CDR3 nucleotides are TGTGCCAGCGGAAGGACAGGGGCCGAGGAGGGCTACACCTTC. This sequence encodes CASGRTGAEEGYTF.

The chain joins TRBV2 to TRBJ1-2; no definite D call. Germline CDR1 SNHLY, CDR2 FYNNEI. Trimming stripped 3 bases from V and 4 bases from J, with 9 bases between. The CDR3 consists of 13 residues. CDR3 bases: TGTGCCAGCAGTGAGATACACCTCTATGGCTACACCTTC. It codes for CASSEIHLYGYTF.

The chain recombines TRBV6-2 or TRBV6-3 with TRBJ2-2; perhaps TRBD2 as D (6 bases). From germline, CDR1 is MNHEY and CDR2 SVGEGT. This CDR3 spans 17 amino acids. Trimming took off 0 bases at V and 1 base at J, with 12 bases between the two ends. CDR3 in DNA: TGTGCCAGCAGTTACTCGAGGGGCGGGATGAACACCGGGGAGCTGTTTTTT. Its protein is CASSYSRGGMNTGELFF.

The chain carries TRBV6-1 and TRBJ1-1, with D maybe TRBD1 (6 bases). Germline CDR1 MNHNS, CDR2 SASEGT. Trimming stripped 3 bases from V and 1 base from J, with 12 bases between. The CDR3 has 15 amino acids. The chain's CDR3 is CASSDRTAQNTEAFF. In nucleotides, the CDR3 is TGTGCCAGCAGTGACAGGACAGCTCAGAACACTGAAGCTTTCTTT.

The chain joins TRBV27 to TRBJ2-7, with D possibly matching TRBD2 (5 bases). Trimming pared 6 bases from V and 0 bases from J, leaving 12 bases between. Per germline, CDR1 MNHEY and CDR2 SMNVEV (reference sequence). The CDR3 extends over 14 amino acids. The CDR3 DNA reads TGTGCCAGCAGCCGAGGGTCCAGCTCCTACGAGCAGTACGTC. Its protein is CASSRGSSSYEQYV.

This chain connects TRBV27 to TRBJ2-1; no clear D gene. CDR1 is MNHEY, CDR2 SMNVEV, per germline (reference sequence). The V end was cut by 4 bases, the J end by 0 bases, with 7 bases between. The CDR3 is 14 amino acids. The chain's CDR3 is CASSSQSSYNEQFF. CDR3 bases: TGTGCCAGCAGTTCACAGAGCTCCTACAATGAGCAGTTCTTC.

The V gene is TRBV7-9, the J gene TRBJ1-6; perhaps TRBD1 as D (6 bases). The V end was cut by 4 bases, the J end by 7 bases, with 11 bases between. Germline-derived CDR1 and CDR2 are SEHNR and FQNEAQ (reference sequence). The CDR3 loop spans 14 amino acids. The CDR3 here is CASSSQGNNSPLHF. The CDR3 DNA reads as TGTGCCAGCAGCTCACAGGGAAACAATTCACCCCTCCACTTT.

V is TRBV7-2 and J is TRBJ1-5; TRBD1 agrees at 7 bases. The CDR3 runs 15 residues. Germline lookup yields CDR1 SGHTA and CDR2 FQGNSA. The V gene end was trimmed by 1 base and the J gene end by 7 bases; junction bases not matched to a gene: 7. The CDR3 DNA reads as TGTGCCAGCAGCTTAGTACAGGGGCTAGGGCAGCCCCAGCATTTT. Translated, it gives CASSLVQGLGQPQHF.